Listed here are 27 T cell receptor beta chains from one sample, sequenced in a study of identical twins. Via MiXCR, TCRdb re-called the 5' RACE reads, giving one row per CDR3 protein. The data contain fewer than 250,000 distinct CDR3 sequences, roughly 7.5% of them seen just once; the ten biggest clones take up around 5.4%. These sequences were also reported in another study, on yellow fever vaccine responses in identical twins.

Sequencing used CD8+ T cells sorted from blood. All receptors derive from a woman aged 18-30 years in good health.

This clonotype came up many times. The chain employs TRBV12-5 and TRBJ2-5, with 10 bases aligning to TRBD1. Losses at the gene ends were 5 bases for V and 4 bases for J; bases not matched to a gene: 4. Germline lookup yields CDR1 LGHNT and CDR2 FRNRAP. The CDR3 contains 14 residues. CDR3 amino acids: CASGTGTGAETQYF. In nucleotides, the CDR3 is TGTGCTAGTGGTACTGGGACAGGGGCAGAGACCCAGTACTTC.

This clonotype was seen only a few times. The chain is built from TRBV9 and TRBJ2-7; 7 bases are a match to TRBD2. Germline CDR1 and CDR2: SGDLS and YYNGEE. The CDR3 has 14 residues. The ends lost 6 bases at V and 4 bases at J; junction bases unmatched: 10. The DNA of the CDR3 is TGTGCCAGCACCCCAGGACTAGAAGATTACGAGCAGTACTTC. Protein sequence: CASTPGLEDYEQYF. The full variable domain, completed using reference TRBV9 and TRBJ2-7, is DSGVTQTPKHLITATGQRVTLRCSPRSGDLSVYWYQQSLDQGLQFLIQYYNGEERAKGNILERFSAQQFPDLHSELNLSSLELGDSALYFCASTPGLEDYEQYFGPGTRLTVT.

The sample holds a few counts of this clonotype. V and J are TRBV4-1 and TRBJ2-3; D might be TRBD1 (6 bases). Between the trimmed V and J ends, which lost 4 bases and 0 bases, there was a span of 14 bases. Germline V gene sequence: CDR1 MGHRA, CDR2 YSYEKL. CDR3 length equals 16 residues. CDR3 nucleotide sequence: TGCGCCAGCAGCCTCAGACAGGTTGTAAGCACAGATACGCAGTATTTT. Encoded protein: CASSLRQVVSTDTQYF.

This chain joins TRBV10-3 and TRBJ2-3, with D perhaps TRBD1 (5 bases). CDR1 and CDR2 (germline): ENHRY, SYGVKD. Between the trimmed V and J ends, which lost 10 bases and 2 bases, there was a span of 16 bases. The CDR3 runs 14 residues. CDR3 bases: TGTGCCACCAAGGACACCATAGACACAGATACGCAGTATTTT. Its translation is CATKDTIDTDTQYF.

This clonotype was recorded a few times. The V and J genes are TRBV7-2 and TRBJ2-1; the D is unclear. The CDR3 is 14 residues long. In germline, CDR1 is SGHTA, CDR2 FQGNSA. Trimming removed 3 bases from V and 2 bases from J, with 8 bases in between. In DNA, the CDR3 is TGTGCCAGCAGCTTTAGTACGGCCTACAATGAGCAGTTCTTC. Translating it yields CASSFSTAYNEQFF.

This clonotype has just a few counts. The chain couples TRBV6-5 to TRBJ2-5, with TRBD1 as a possible D gene (6 bases). This CDR3 spans 12 amino acids. V was trimmed by 6 bases and J by 5 bases, leaving 10 bases between them. Germline V gene data show CDR1 as MNHEY and CDR2 as SVGAGI. The CDR3 reads CASSSGVETQYF. DNA for the CDR3: TGTGCCAGCAGCTCAGGGGTGGAGACCCAGTACTTC.

This clonotype was detected many times. The rearrangement links TRBV29-1 to TRBJ1-2; 7 positions match TRBD1. The V gene's germline CDR1 is SQVTM and CDR2 ANQGSEA. The CDR3 sequence is 14 residues long. With 1 base clipped from V and 3 bases from J, the junction kept 5 bases outside the gene matches. The CDR3 loop reads CSVEADREYYGYTF. In nucleotides, the CDR3 is TGCAGCGTTGAAGCAGACAGGGAGTACTATGGCTACACCTTC.

A few counts support this clonotype. The chain recombines TRBV18 with TRBJ2-1; D gene ambiguous. Trimming pared 3 bases from V and 9 bases from J, leaving 15 bases between. The CDR3 is 14 amino acids. CDR1 and CDR2 from the germline V gene are KGHSH and LQKENI. The CDR3 DNA sequence: TGTGCCAGCTCACCTCTTTCTAAACACAGTGAGCAGTTCTTC. This sequence encodes CASSPLSKHSEQFF.

J is TRBJ1-5 and V is TRBV6-1, with TRBD1 as a possible D gene (6 bases). The CDR3 length is 16 residues. Germline V gene data show CDR1 as MNHNS and CDR2 as SASEGT. The V end was cut by 4 bases, the J end by 0 bases, with 13 bases between. This chain's CDR3 is CASSARDTNSNQPQHF. CDR3 nucleotide sequence: TGTGCCAGCAGTGCCCGGGACACAAATAGCAATCAGCCCCAGCATTTT.

The chain employs TRBV20-1 and TRBJ2-1, with D unresolved. CDR1 is DFQATT and CDR2 is SNEGSKA in the germline V gene (reference sequence). This CDR3 has 17 residues. The CDR3 nucleotides read TGCTGCGCTACATTCGATTTTTCCTTAAGCTCCTACAATGAGCAGTTCTTC. As protein: CCATFDFSLSSYNEQFF.

This clonotype was seen a handful of times. The chain joins TRBV29-1 to TRBJ2-5, with 11 bases fitting TRBD2. V lost 6 bases, J lost 4 bases, and 10 bases stayed unmatched. This CDR3 comprises 15 residues. Germline CDR1 and CDR2: SQVTM and ANQGSEA. The chain's CDR3 is CSVGTSGRNGETQYF. The CDR3 DNA is TGCAGCGTCGGGACTAGCGGTCGAAACGGAGAGACCCAGTACTTC.

The gene calls are TRBV13 and TRBJ2-1; TRBD1 aligns across 8 bases. From germline, CDR1 is PRHDT and CDR2 FYEKMQ (reference sequence). The CDR3 has 16 residues. V lost 3 bases and J lost 5; bases outside the gene matches: 9. The CDR3 bases are TGTGCCAGCAGCTTCACATCCGGGACAGGTCACAATGAGCAGTTCTTC. Translation: CASSFTSGTGHNEQFF. Based on the CDR3 plus reference TRBV13 and TRBJ2-1, the full variable domain is AAGVIQSPRHLIKEKRETATLKCYPIPRHDTVYWYQQGPGQDPQFLISFYEKMQSDKGSIPDRFSAQQFSDYHSELNMSSLELGDSALYFCASSFTSGTGHNEQFFGPGTRLTVL.

This clonotype has ten or more counts. The rearrangement links TRBV11-2 to TRBJ2-2; no clear D gene. V lost 5 bases to trimming and J lost 9 bases, with 7 bases between them. The germline V gene encodes CDR1 SGHAT and CDR2 FQNNGV. The CDR3 spans 11 residues. DNA for the CDR3: TGTGCCAGCAGCCCATCCAGGGAGCTGTTTTTT. It specifies CASSPSRELFF.

This clonotype was detected many times. The V and J genes are TRBV5-6 and TRBJ2-7; D is perhaps TRBD2 (5 bases). CDR1 is SGHDT and CDR2 is YYEEEE in the germline V gene. V gave up 2 bases and J gave up 3 bases, with 12 bases separating them. This CDR3 is built from 14 residues. The CDR3 nucleotides are TGTGCCAGCAGCTTCGGGGATCCCATCTACGAGCAGTACTTC. Its protein product is CASSFGDPIYEQYF.

This clonotype has just a few counts. V is TRBV28 and J is TRBJ1-5; weak D call: TRBD1 (5 bases). V lost 10 bases and J lost 4, with 26 bases in between. CDR1 and CDR2 from the germline V gene are MDHEN and SYDVKM. The CDR3 is made up of 17 amino acids. The CDR3 nucleotides are TGTGCCACCGAAGGGCCCACCGGGACGATCCTAAATCAGCCCCAGCATTTT. Protein: CATEGPTGTILNQPQHF.

This clonotype was observed a handful of times. The chain has TRBV5-6 and TRBJ2-1, with D tentatively TRBD1 (7 bases). This CDR3 is built from 17 residues. Germline loops: CDR1 SGHDT, CDR2 YYEEEE. V was pared by 3 bases and J by 0 bases, with 16 bases between. The CDR3 DNA reads as TGTGCCAGCAGCTCCCGGTTCCAGGGGGGCTCCTACAATGAGCAGTTCTTC. Translated, it gives CASSSRFQGGSYNEQFF. The whole variable domain, filled in from reference TRBV5-6 and TRBJ2-1, reads DAGVTQSPTHLIKTRGQQVTLRCSPKSGHDTVSWYQQALGQGPQFIFQYYEEEERQRGNFPDRFSGHQFPNYSSELNVNALLLGDSALYLCASSSRFQGGSYNEQFFGPGTRLTVL.

This clonotype was detected a few times. This rearrangement joins TRBV5-1 to TRBJ2-1; 9 bases are shared with TRBD1. With V trimmed by 0 bases and J by 8 bases, 9 bases remained unmatched. CDR1 is SGHRS, CDR2 YFSETQ, per germline. CDR3 length: 16 residues. The CDR3, as DNA: TGCGCCAGCAGCTTGGCTCCTGACAGGGGGATGGATGAGCAGTTCTTC. Amino acid sequence: CASSLAPDRGMDEQFF.

This clonotype was detected ten times or more. The chain couples TRBV29-1 to TRBJ2-1; 9 bases are shared with TRBD1. Germline values: CDR1 SQVTM, CDR2 ANQGSEA. The CDR3 extends over 16 amino acids. V dropped 1 base and J dropped 4; count of bases not matched to a gene: 8. CDR3 DNA sequence: TGCAGCGTTGAAGGTGGGAAGGGACAGGGTTACAATGAGCAGTTCTTC. Translation gives CSVEGGKGQGYNEQFF.

This clonotype appeared once. Here the CDR3 DNA reads TGTGCCAGCAGCTCACTGGGTAGAGTGAACACCGGGGAGCTGTTTTTT. Its translation is CASSSLGRVNTGELFF. The chain uses TRBV7-6 and TRBJ2-2; D is undetermined. Germline V CDR1 and CDR2: SGHVS, FNYEAQ. Trimming removed 4 bases from V and 1 base from J, with 13 bases in between. The CDR3 totals 16 residues.

This clonotype came up many times. The chain carries TRBV12-3 or TRBV12-4 and TRBJ2-3; D is undetermined. The CDR3 consists of 13 residues. V was pared by 3 bases and J by 5 bases, with 9 bases between. The CDR3 loop reads CASSFVRLDTQYF. CDR3 bases: TGTGCCAGCAGTTTCGTCAGGCTAGATACGCAGTATTTT.

This clonotype was observed many times. The J gene is TRBJ1-6, the V gene TRBV4-1; TRBD1 might be the D (6 bases). The V end was cut by 5 bases, the J end by 10 bases, with 21 bases between. The CDR3 contains 16 residues. Per germline, CDR1 MGHRA and CDR2 YSYEKL. In DNA form, the CDR3 reads TGCGCCAGCAGCAACCTTGGGGTGGAGGGGGACTCACCCCTCCACTTT. Translated, it gives CASSNLGVEGDSPLHF.

The chain is built from TRBV11-3 and TRBJ2-1, with D perhaps TRBD1 (6 bases). The germline V gene has CDR1 SGHNT and CDR2 YENEEA. This CDR3 has 14 residues. V lost 2 bases, J lost 5 bases, and 10 bases lay in between. The CDR3 region is CASSLRQANNEQFF. The DNA of the CDR3 is TGTGCCAGCAGCTTAAGACAGGCGAACAATGAGCAGTTCTTC.

Ten or more counts support this clonotype. The chain recombines TRBV5-1 with TRBJ2-5; TRBD2 matches at 7 bases. The J segment lost 2 bases and the V segment lost 0 bases, leaving 7 bases of the junction unmatched. Germline CDR1 and CDR2: SGHRS and YFSETQ. The CDR3 extends over 16 amino acids. CDR3 nucleotide sequence: TGCGCCAGCAGCTTGGTTGGAGCGGGGCAGCAAGAGACCCAGTACTTC. Its translation is CASSLVGAGQQETQYF.

This clonotype came up a few times. This chain connects TRBV7-8 to TRBJ2-1, with TRBD1 matching over 8 bases. The CDR3 has 16 amino acids. Trimming cost V 3 bases and J 4 bases; bases outside gene matches: 8. The germline V gene encodes CDR1 SGHVS and CDR2 FQNEAQ. CDR3 DNA: TGTGCCAGCAGCTTCCCATCACAGGGGGGATACAATGAGCAGTTCTTC. Encoded protein: CASSFPSQGGYNEQFF.

This clonotype was picked up a small number of times. This chain links TRBV27 with TRBJ1-1, with D hard to call. The CDR3 is made up of 14 amino acids. Germline lookup yields CDR1 MNHEY and CDR2 SMNVEV (reference sequence). Trimming shortened V by 6 bases and J by 1 base, and 12 bases separated the two germline ends. CDR3 loop: CASRPLGPNTEAFF. Written as DNA, the CDR3 is TGTGCCAGCAGGCCCCTAGGACCGAACACTGAAGCTTTCTTT.

The chain is built from TRBV4-1 and TRBJ2-1, with TRBD2 identical over 9 bases. Germline CDR1 MGHRA, CDR2 YSYEKL. The CDR3 is made up of 13 amino acids. J was trimmed by 10 bases and V by 3 bases; bases with no gene match: 4. CDR3 nucleotides: TGCGCCAGCAGCCAGGCGGGGGGGCGCGAGCAGTTCTTC. It translates to CASSQAGGREQFF.

Only a few counts were recorded for this clonotype. J is TRBJ1-1 and V is TRBV13, with D hard to call. Trimming removed 0 bases at V and 10 bases at J, with 9 bases between. Germline values: CDR1 PRHDT, CDR2 FYEKMQ (reference sequence). This CDR3 contains 12 residues. The CDR3 bases are TGTGCCAGCAGCTTAGGACAAATTGGAGCTTTCTTT. Translation gives CASSLGQIGAFF.